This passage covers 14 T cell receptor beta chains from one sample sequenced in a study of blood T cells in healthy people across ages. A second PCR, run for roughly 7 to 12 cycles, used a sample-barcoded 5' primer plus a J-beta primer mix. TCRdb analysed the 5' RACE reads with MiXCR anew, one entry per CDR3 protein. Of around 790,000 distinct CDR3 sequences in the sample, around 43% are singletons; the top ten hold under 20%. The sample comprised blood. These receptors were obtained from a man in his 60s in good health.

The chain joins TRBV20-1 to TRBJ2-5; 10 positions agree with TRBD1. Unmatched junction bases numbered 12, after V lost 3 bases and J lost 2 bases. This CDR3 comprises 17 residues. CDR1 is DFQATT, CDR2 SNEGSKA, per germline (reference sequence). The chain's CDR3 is CSASLWGQGNGQETQYF. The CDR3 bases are TGCAGTGCTAGCCTTTGGGGACAGGGGAATGGGCAAGAGACCCAGTACTTC.

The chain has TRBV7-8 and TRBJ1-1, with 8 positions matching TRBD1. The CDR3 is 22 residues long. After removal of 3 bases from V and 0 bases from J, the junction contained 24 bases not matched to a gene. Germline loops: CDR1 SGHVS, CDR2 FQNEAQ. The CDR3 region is CASSLMSDGQGLSRSLNTEAFF. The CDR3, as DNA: TGTGCCAGCAGCTTGATGTCGGACGGACAGGGTTTGTCTCGGTCTTTGAACACTGAAGCTTTCTTT.

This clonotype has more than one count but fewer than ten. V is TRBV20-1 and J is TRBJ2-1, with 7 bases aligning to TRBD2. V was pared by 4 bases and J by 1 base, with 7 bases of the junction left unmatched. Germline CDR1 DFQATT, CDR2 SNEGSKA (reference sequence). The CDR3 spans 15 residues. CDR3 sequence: CSATATSVSYNEQFF. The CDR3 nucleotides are TGCAGTGCTACAGCTACTAGCGTTTCCTACAATGAGCAGTTCTTC.

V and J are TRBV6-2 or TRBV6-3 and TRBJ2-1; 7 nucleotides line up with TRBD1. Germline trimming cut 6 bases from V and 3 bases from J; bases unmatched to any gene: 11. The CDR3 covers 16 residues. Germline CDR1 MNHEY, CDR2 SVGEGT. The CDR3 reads CASSPFPGQNYNEQFF. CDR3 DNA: TGTGCCAGCAGCCCCTTTCCGGGACAGAACTACAATGAGCAGTTCTTC.

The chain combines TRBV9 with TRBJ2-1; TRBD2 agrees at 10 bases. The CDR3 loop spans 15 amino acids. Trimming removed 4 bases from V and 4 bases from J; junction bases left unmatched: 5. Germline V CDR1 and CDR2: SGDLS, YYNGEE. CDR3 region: CASSPAGGTYNEQFF. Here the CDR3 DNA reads TGTGCCAGCAGCCCAGCGGGGGGGACTTACAATGAGCAGTTCTTC.

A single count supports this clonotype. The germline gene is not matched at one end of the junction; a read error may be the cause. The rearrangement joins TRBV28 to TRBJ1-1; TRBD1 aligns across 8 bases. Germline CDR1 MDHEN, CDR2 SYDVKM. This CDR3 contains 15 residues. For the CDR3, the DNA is TGTGCCAGCAGTATCACTACAGGGGGAGGTACTGAGGCTCTCTTT. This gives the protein CASSITTGGGTEALF.

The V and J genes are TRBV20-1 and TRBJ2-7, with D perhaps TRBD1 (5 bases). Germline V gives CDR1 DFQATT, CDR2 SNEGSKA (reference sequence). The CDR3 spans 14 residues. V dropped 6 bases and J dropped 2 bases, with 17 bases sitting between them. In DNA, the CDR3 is TGCAGTGCCCCGAGGTATGACAGCGCCTACGAGCAGTACTTC. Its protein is CSAPRYDSAYEQYF.

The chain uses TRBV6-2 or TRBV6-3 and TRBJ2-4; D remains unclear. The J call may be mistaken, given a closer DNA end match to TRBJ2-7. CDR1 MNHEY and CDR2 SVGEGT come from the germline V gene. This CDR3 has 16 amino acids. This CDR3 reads CASSYSSTGLSYEQYF. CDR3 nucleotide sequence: TGTGCCAGCAGTTACTCGAGTACCGGGCTCTCCTACGAGCAGTACTTC.

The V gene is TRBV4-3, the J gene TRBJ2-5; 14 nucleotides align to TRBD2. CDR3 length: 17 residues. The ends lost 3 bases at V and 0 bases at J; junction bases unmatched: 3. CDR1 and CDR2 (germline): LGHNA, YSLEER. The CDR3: CASSHGTSGGDQETQYF. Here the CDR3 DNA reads TGCGCCAGCAGCCACGGGACTAGCGGGGGCGACCAAGAGACCCAGTACTTC.

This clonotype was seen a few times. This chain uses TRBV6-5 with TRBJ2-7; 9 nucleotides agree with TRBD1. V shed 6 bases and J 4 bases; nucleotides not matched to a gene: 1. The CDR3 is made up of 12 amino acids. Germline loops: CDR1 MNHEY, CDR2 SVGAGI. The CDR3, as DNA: TGTGCCAGCAGGGGGACAGGGTACGAGCAGTACTTC. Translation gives CASRGTGYEQYF.

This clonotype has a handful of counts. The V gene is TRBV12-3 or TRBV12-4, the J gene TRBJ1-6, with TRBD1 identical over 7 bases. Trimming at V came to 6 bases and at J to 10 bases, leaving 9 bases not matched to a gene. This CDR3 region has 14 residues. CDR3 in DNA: TGTGCCAGCAGCCAGACAGGGAGTACCTCACCCCTCCACTTT. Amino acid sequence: CASSQTGSTSPLHF.

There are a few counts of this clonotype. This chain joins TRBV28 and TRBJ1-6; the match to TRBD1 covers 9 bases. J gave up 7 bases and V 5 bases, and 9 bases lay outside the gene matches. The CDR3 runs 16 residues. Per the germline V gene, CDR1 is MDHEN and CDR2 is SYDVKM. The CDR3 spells CASSRSPGQGNSPLHF. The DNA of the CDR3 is TGTGCCAGCAGTCGATCTCCGGGACAGGGAAATTCACCCCTCCACTTT.

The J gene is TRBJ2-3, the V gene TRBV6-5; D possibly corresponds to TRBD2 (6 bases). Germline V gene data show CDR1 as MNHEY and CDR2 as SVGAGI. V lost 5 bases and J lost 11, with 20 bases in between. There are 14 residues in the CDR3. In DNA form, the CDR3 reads TGTGCCAGCAGTCCGATTAGCGGTGGGCTCTTGCAGTATTTT. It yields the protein CASSPISGGLLQYF.

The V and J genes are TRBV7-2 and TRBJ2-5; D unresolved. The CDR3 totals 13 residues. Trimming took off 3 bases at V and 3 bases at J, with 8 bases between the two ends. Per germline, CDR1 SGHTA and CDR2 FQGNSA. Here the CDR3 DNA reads TGTGCCAGCAGCTTGAACGGCGAAGAGACCCAGTACTTC. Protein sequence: CASSLNGEETQYF. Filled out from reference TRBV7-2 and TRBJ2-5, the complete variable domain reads GAGVSQSPSNKVTEKGKDVELRCDPISGHTALYWYRQSLGQGLEFLIYFQGNSAPDKSGLPSDRFSAERTGGSVSTLTIQRTQQEDSAVYLCASSLNGEETQYFGPGTRLLVL.